The 11 T cell receptor beta chains presented below share a single source sample, sequenced in a study of blood T cell repertoires in COVID-19. Measured with immunoSEQ multiplex PCR; TCRdb has only the in-frame clones, and not every one. This table has tens of thousands of clones, under 90% appearing once. Material for sequencing was peripheral blood. The source of these receptors is a man between 45 and 60 years old with COVID-19, enrolled during active disease.

This clone was counted between two and nine times. The rearrangement links TRBV5-1 to TRBJ2-2; weak D call: TRBD2 (7 bases). Trimming stripped 6 bases from V and 7 bases from J, with 25 bases between. This CDR3 comprises 17 residues. CDR1 and CDR2 (germline): SGHRS, YFSETQ. The CDR3 nucleotides read TGCGCCAGCACCCCTGTCGAGGGGGGGGCTGTTGTCGGGGAGCTGTTTTTT. Its protein product is CASTPVEGGAVVGELFF.

CDR3 sequence reads: CASSLWGRKGYTF. Written as DNA, the CDR3 is TGTGCCAGCAGTTTGTGGGGGCGCAAGGGCTACACCTTC. V is TRBV12-3 or TRBV12-4 and J is TRBJ1-2; a weak D match, TRBD1 (6 bases). The CDR3 has 13 amino acids. V was trimmed by 3 bases and J by 8 bases, leaving 13 bases between them.

The chain has TRBV7-2 and TRBJ1-1; maybe TRBD1 (5 bases). The V end was cut by 5 bases, the J end by 12 bases, with 19 bases between. CDR3 length equals 13 residues. The germline gives CDR1 SGHTA, CDR2 FQGNSA. For the CDR3, the DNA is TGTGCCAGCAGCCCACAATGGGACTCTAGGTCTTTCTTT. As protein: CASSPQWDSRSFF.

CDR3 sequence: CASSQVLRQGTTDTQYF. The CDR3 DNA is TGTGCCAGCAGCCAAGTTCTACGACAGGGGACCACAGATACGCAGTATTTT. This chain joins TRBV6-2 or TRBV6-3 and TRBJ2-3, with 8 bases that match TRBD1. This CDR3 contains 17 residues. Germline V lookup: CDR1 MNHEY, CDR2 SVGEGT. The V segment lost 6 bases and the J segment 2 bases; nucleotides outside the gene matches: 13.

The genes are TRBV12-3 or TRBV12-4 and TRBJ1-3; possibly TRBD1 for D (5 bases). Trimming removed 7 bases at V and 4 bases at J, with 11 bases between. CDR3 length equals 13 residues. The CDR3 coding sequence is TGTGCCAGCAACCTTGGGGGGGGAAACACCATATATTTT. It codes for CASNLGGGNTIYF.

This rearrangement joins TRBV10-3 to TRBJ1-5, with D uncertain. In germline, CDR1 is ENHRY, CDR2 SYGVKD. V was clipped by 2 bases and J by 9 bases, with 8 bases between them. The CDR3 runs to 12 residues. In nucleotides, the CDR3 is TGTGCCATCAGTGAGCCCAGTATGCCCCAGCATTTT. Its translation is CAISEPSMPQHF.

The V and J genes are TRBV6-4 and TRBJ1-1; 7 bases map to TRBD1. Trimming cost V 11 bases and J 0 bases; bases outside gene matches: 15. The V gene's germline CDR1 is MRHNA and CDR2 SNTAGT. The CDR3 length is 16 residues. The CDR3 is CAGKPGQTSMNTEAFF. CDR3 nucleotides: TGTGCCGGAAAACCGGGACAGACTTCCATGAACACTGAAGCTTTCTTT.

The rearrangement links TRBV7-5 to TRBJ1-5. TRBV7-5 is tagged as a pseudogene. The CDR3 extends over 11 amino acids. CDR3 loop: CVLNGGQPQHF. CDR3 coding DNA: TGTGTCTTGAATGGCGGGCAGCCCCAGCATTTT.

The chain joins TRBV7-9 to TRBJ2-7; 8 nucleotides agree with TRBD2. The CDR3 is 15 residues long. V shed 5 bases and J 3 bases; nucleotides not matched to a gene: 9. Germline CDR1 reads SEHNR; CDR2 reads FQNEAQ (reference sequence). This chain's CDR3 is CASSLPRGGLYEQYF. The DNA for the CDR3 is TGTGCCAGCAGCCTCCCCCGGGGGGGCCTCTACGAGCAGTACTTC.

The chain couples TRBV12-3 or TRBV12-4 to TRBJ2-1; D call uncertain. Between the trimmed V and J ends, which lost 5 bases and 12 bases, there was a span of 11 bases. The CDR3 has 11 residues. The CDR3 sequence: CASSTYSGQFF. DNA of the CDR3: TGTGCCAGCAGTACCTACTCTGGGCAGTTCTTC.

The chain recombines TRBV29-1 with TRBJ2-7; TRBD1 matches at 7 bases. Trimming took 0 bases from V and 3 from J; bases not matched to a gene: 11. The germline gives CDR1 SQVTM, CDR2 ANQGSEA. This CDR3 has 16 residues. CDR3 sequence (DNA): TGCAGCGTTGAAGACCGCACACAGGGGTTTGGCTACGAGCAGTACTTC. Its protein is CSVEDRTQGFGYEQYF.